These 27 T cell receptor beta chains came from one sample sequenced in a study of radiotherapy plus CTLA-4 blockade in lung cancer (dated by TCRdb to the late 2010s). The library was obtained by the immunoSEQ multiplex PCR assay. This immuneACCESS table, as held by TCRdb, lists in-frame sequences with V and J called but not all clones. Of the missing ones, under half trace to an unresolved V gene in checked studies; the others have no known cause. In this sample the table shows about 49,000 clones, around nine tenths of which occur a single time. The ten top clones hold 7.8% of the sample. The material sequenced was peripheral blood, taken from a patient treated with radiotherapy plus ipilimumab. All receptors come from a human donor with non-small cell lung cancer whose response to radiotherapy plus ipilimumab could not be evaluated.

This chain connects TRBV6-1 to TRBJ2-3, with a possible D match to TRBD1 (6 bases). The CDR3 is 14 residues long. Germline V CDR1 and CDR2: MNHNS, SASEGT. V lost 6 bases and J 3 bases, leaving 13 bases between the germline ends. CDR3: CASSLTGFTDTQYF. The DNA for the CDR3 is TGTGCCAGCAGCCTAACAGGGTTTACAGATACGCAGTATTTT.

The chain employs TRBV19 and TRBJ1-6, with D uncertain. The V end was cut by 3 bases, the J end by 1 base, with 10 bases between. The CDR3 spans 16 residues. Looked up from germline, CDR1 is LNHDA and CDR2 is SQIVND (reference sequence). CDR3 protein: CASSIGVTSYNSPLHF. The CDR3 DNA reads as TGTGCCAGTAGTATCGGGGTAACGTCCTATAATTCACCCCTCCACTTT.

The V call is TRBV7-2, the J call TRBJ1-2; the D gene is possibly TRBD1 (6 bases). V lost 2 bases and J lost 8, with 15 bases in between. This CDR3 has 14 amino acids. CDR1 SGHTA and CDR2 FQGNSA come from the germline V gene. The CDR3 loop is CASSLIGGGQGYTF. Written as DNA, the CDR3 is TGTGCCAGCAGCTTAATTGGCGGGGGGCAGGGCTACACCTTC.

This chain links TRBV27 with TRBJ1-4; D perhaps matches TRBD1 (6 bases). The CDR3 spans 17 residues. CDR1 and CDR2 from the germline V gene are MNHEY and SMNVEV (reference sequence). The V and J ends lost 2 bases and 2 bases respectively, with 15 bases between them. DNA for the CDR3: TGTGCCAGCAGTTTACGTGGTCAGGGGTTTACTAATGAAAAACTGTTTTTT. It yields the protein CASSLRGQGFTNEKLFF.

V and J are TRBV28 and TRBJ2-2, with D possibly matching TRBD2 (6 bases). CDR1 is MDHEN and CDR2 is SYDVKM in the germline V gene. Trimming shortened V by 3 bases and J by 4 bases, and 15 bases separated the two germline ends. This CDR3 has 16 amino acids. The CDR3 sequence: CASSFLVGGSTGELFF. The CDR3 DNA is TGTGCCAGCAGTTTCTTAGTCGGGGGAAGCACCGGGGAGCTGTTTTTT.

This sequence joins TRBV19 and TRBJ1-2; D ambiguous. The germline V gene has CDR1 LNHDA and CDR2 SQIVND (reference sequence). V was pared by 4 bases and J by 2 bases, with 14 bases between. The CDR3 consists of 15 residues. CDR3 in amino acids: CASSTRDTVNYGYTF. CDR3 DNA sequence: TGTGCCAGTAGTACCCGCGACACAGTAAACTATGGCTACACCTTC. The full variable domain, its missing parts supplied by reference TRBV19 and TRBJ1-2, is DGGITQSPKYLFRKEGQNVTLSCEQNLNHDAMYWYRQDPGQGLRLIYYSQIVNDFQKGDIAEGYSVSREKKESFPLTVTSAQKNPTAFYLCASSTRDTVNYGYTFGSGTRLTVV.

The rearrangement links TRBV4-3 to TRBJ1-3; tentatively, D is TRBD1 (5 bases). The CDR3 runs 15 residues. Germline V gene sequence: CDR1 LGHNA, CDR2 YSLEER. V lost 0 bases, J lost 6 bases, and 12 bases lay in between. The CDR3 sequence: CASSQDSGLQNTIYF. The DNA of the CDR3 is TGCGCCAGCAGCCAAGATTCAGGGTTGCAAAACACCATATATTTT.

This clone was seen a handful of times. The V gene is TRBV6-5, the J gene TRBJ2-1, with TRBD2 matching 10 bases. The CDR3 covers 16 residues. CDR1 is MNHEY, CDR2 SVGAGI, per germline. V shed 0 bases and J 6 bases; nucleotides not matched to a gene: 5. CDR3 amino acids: CASSYSLAGAINEQFF. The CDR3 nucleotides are TGTGCCAGCAGTTACTCCCTAGCGGGAGCCATCAATGAGCAGTTCTTC.

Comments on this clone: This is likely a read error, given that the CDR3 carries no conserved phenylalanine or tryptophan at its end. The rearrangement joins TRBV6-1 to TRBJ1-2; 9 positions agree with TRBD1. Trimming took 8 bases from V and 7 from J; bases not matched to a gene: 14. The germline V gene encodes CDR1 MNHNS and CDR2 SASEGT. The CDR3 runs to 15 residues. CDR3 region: CASVITPGQGFGYTS. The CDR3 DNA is TGTGCCAGCGTTATCACTCCGGGACAGGGTTTTGGCTACACCTCC.

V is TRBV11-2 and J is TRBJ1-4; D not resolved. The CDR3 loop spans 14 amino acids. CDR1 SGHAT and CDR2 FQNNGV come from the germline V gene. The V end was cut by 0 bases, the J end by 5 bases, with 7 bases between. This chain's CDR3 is CASSLDRINEKLFF. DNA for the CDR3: TGTGCCAGCAGCTTAGACAGGATCAATGAAAAACTGTTTTTT.

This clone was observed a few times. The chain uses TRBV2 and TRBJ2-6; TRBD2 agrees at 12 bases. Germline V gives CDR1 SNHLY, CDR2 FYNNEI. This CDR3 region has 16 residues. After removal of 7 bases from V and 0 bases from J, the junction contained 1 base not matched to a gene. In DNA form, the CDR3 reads TGTGCCAGCATGGGACTAGCGGGCTCTGGGGCCAACGTCCTGACTTTC. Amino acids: CASMGLAGSGANVLTF.

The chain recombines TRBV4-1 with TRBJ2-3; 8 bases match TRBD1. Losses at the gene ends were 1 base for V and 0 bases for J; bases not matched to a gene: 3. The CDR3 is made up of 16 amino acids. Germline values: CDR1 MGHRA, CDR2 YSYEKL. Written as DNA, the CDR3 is TGCGCCAGCAGCCAAGCAGGACAGGGTAGCACAGATACGCAGTATTTT. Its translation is CASSQAGQGSTDTQYF.

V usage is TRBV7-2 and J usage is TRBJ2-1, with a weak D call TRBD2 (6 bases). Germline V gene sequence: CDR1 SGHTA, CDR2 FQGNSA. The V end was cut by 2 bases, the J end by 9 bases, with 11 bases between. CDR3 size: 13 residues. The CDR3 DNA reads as TGTGCCAGCAGCTTATCGGGAGTTAGTGAGCAGTTCTTC. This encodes CASSLSGVSEQFF. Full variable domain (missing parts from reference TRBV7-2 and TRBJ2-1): GAGVSQSPSNKVTEKGKDVELRCDPISGHTALYWYRQSLGQGLEFLIYFQGNSAPDKSGLPSDRFSAERTGGSVSTLTIQRTQQEDSAVYLCASSLSGVSEQFFGPGTRLTVL.

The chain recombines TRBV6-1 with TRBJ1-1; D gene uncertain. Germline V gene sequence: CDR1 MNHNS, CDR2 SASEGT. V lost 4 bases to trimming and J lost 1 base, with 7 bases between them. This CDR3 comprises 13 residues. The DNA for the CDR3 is TGTGCCAGCAGTGTACTAAGGAACACTGAAGCTTTCTTT. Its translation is CASSVLRNTEAFF.

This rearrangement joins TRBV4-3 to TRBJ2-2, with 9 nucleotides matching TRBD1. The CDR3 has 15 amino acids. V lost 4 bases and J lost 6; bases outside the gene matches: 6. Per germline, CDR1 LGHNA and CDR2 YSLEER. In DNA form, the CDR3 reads TGCGCCAGCAGCCTTGACAGGGGGAGCGCCGGGGAGCTGTTTTTT. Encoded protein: CASSLDRGSAGELFF.

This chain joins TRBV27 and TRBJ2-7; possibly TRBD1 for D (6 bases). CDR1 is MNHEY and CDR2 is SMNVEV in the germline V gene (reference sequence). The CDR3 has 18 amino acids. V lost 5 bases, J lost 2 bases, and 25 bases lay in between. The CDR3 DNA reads TGTGCCAGCAGTGTACGCCAGCTCAGGGGCGGTTGGGCCTACGAGCAGTACTTC. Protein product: CASSVRQLRGGWAYEQYF.

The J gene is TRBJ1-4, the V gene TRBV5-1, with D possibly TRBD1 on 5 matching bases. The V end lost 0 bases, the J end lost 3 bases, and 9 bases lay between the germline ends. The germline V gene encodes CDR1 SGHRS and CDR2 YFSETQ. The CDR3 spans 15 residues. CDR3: CASSLAAGANEKLFF. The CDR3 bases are TGCGCCAGCAGCTTGGCTGCGGGGGCTAATGAAAAACTGTTTTTT.

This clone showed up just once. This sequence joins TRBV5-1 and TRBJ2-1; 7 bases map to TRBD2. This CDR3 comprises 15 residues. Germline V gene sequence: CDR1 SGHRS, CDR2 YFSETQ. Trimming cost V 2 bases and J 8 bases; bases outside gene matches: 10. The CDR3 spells CASSFSAGESDEQFF. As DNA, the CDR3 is TGCGCCAGCAGCTTTTCCGCGGGAGAGAGCGATGAGCAGTTCTTC.

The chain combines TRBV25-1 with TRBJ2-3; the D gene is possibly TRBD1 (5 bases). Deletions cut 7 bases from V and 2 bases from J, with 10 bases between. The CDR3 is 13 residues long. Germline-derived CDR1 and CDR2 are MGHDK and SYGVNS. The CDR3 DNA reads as TGTGCCAGCAATGTAGGGGACACAGATACGCAGTATTTT. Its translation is CASNVGDTDTQYF.

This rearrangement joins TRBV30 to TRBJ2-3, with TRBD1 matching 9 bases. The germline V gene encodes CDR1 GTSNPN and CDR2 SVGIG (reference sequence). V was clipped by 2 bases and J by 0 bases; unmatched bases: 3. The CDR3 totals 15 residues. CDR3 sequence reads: CAWSRGTGSTDTQYF. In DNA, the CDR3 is TGTGCCTGGAGTCGGGGGACAGGGAGCACAGATACGCAGTATTTT.

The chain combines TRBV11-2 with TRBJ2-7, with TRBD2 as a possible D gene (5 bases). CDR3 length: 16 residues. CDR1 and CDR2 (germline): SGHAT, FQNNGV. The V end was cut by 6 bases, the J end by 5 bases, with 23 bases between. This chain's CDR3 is CASRLLRGRRGNEQYF. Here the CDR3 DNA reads TGTGCCAGCAGGTTACTTCGGGGAAGGCGAGGGAACGAGCAGTACTTC.

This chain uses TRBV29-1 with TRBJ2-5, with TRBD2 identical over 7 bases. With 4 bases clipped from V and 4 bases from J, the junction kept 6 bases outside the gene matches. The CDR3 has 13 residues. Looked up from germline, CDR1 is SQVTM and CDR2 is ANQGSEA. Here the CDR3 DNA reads TGCAGCGTTGTCATAGCGGGTGGAGAGACCCAGTACTTC. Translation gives CSVVIAGGETQYF.

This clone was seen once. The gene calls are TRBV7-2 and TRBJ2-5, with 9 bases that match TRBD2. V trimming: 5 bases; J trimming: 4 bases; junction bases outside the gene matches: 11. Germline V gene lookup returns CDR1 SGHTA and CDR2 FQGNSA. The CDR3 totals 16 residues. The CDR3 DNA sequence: TGTGCCAGCAGCCCGACCCTAGCGGGGAGAGGAGAGACCCAGTACTTC. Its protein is CASSPTLAGRGETQYF.

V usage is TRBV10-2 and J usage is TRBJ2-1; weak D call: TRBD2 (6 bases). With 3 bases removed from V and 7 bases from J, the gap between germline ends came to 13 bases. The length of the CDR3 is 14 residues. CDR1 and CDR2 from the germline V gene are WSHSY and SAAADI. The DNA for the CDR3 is TGCGCCAGCAGTGACCTAGCGATGGGGAATGAGCAGTTCTTC. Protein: CASSDLAMGNEQFF.

The CDR3 region has the DNA TGTGCCAGCAGCCTGACCGTGGTAGCGGGGGGTACCGATACGCAGTATTTT. It encodes CASSLTVVAGGTDTQYF. The chain links TRBV7-2 to TRBJ2-3; 10 nucleotides agree with TRBD2. CDR3 length: 17 amino acids. The germline V gene has CDR1 SGHTA and CDR2 FQGNSA. J lost 6 bases, V lost 5 bases, and 14 bases had no gene match.

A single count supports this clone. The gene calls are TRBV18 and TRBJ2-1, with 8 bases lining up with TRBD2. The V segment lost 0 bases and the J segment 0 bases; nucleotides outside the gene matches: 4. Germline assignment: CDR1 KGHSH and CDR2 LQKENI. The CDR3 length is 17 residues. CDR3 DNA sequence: TGTGCCAGCTCACCACCGACGGGGGGGAGCTCCTACAATGAGCAGTTCTTC. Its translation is CASSPPTGGSSYNEQFF.

The CDR3 reads CASSPGEWQPQHF. For the CDR3, the DNA is TGTGCCAGCAGCCCGGGGGAGTGGCAGCCCCAGCATTTT. The chain carries TRBV5-8 and TRBJ1-5, with TRBD1 as a possible D gene (5 bases). Between the trimmed V and J ends, which lost 4 bases and 7 bases, there was a span of 12 bases. Germline V gene sequence: CDR1 SGHTS, CDR2 YDEGEE. This CDR3 has 13 residues.